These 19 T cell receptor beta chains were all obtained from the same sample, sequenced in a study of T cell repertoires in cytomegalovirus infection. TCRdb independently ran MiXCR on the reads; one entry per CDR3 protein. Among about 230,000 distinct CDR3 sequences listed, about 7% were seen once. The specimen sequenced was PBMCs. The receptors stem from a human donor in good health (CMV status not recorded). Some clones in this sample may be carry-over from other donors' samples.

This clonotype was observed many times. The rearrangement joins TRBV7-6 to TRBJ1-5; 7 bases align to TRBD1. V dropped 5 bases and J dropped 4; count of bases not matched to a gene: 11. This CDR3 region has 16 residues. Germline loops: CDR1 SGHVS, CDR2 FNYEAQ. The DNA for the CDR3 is TGTGCCAGCAGCCCGAGGACAGGAGGTCCGAATCAGCCCCAGCATTTT. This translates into CASSPRTGGPNQPQHF.

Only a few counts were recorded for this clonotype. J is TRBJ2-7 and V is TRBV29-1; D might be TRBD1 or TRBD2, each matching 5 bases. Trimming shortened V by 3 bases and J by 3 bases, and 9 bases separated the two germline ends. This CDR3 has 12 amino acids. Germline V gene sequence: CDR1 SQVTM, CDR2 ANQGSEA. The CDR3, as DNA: TGCAGCGTTGAGGGGGAAGGCTACGAGCAGTACTTC. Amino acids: CSVEGEGYEQYF.

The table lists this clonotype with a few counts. CDR3 bases: TGTGCCAGCAGTTTAAGACAGGGGGTCCACGAGCAGTACTTC. Amino acids: CASSLRQGVHEQYF. The V call is TRBV12-3 or TRBV12-4, the J call TRBJ2-7; 9 bases line up with TRBD1. The length of the CDR3 is 14 residues. The junction had 4 bases not matched to a gene; V was cut back by 2 bases and J by 5 bases.

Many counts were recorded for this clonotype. The CDR3 nucleotides are TGTGCCAGCAGCTTCTGGTCTGCCAAAAACATTCAGTACTTC. Residues: CASSFWSAKNIQYF. The rearrangement uses TRBV7-2 and TRBJ2-4; D is unclear. CDR3 length equals 14 residues. V was shortened by 3 bases and J by 1 base, with 7 bases between the two germline ends. CDR1 SGHTA and CDR2 FQGNSA come from the germline V gene.

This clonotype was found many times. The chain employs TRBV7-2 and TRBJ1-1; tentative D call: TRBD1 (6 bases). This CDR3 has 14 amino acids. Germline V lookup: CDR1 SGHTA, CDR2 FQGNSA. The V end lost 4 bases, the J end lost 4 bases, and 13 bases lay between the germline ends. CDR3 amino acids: CASSSPRGGTEAFF. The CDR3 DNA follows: TGTGCCAGCAGCTCGCCTCGAGGGGGCACTGAAGCTTTCTTT. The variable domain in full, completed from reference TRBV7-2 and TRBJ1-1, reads GAGVSQSPSNKVTEKGKDVELRCDPISGHTALYWYRQSLGQGLEFLIYFQGNSAPDKSGLPSDRFSAERTGGSVSTLTIQRTQQEDSAVYLCASSSPRGGTEAFFGQGTRLTVV.

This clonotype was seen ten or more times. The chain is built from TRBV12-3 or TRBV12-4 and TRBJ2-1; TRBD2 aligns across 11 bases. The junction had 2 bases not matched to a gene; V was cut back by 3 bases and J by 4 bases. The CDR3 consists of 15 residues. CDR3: CASSFSGGGYNEQFF. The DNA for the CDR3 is TGTGCCAGCAGTTTTAGCGGGGGGGGATACAATGAGCAGTTCTTC.

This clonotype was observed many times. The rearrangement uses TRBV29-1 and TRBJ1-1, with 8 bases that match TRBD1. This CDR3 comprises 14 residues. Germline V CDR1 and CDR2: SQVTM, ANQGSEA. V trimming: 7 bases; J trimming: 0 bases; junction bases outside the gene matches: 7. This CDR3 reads CSAPGQAMNTEAFF. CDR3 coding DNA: TGCAGCGCCCCGGGACAGGCAATGAACACTGAAGCTTTCTTT.

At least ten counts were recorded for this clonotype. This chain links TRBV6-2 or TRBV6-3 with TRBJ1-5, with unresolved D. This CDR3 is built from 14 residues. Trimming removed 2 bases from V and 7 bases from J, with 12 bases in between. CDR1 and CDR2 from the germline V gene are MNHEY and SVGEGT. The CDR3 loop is CASSYPPRAQPQHF. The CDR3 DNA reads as TGTGCCAGCAGTTACCCGCCCAGAGCCCAGCCCCAGCATTTT.

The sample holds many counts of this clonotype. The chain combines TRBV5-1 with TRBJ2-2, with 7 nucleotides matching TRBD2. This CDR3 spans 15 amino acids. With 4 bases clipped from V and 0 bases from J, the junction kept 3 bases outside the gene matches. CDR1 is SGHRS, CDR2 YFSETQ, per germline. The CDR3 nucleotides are TGCGCCAGCAGCACTGGACTAGCGAACACCGGGGAGCTGTTTTTT. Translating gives CASSTGLANTGELFF. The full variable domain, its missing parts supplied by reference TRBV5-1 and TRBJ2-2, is KAGVTQTPRYLIKTRGQQVTLSCSPISGHRSVSWYQQTPGQGLQFLFEYFSETQRNKGNFPGRFSGRQFSNSRSEMNVSTLELGDSALYLCASSTGLANTGELFFGEGSRLTVL.

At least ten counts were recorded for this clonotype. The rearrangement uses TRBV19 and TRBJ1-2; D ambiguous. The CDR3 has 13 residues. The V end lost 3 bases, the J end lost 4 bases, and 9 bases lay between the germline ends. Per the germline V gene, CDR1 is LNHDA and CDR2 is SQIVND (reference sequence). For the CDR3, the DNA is TGTGCCAGTAGTATTGGGTCTGCCTATGGCTACACCTTC. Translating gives CASSIGSAYGYTF.

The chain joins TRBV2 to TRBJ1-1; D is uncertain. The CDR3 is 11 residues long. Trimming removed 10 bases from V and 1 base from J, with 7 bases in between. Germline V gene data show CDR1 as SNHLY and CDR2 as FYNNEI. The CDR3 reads CATYKNTEAFF. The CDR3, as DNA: TGTGCCACCTACAAGAACACTGAAGCTTTCTTT.

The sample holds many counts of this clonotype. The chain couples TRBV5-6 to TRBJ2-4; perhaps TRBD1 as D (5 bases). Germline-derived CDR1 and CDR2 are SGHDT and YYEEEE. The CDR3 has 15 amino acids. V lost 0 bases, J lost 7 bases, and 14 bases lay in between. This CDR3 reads CASSLEWIGDNIQYF. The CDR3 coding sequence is TGTGCCAGCAGCTTGGAGTGGATAGGGGATAACATTCAGTACTTC.

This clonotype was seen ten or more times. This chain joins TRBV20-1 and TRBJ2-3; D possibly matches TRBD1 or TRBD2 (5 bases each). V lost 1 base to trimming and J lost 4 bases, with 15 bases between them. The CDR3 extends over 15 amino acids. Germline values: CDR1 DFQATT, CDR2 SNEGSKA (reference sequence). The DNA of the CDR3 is TGCAGTGCTAGAGGGGTACGAGGGGCCGCAGATACGCAGTATTTT. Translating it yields CSARGVRGAADTQYF.

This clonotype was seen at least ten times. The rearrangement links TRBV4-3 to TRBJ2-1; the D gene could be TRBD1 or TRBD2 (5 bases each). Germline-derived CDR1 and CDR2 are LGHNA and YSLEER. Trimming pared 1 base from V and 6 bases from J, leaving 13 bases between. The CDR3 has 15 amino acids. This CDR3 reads CASSQAWGLRNEQFF. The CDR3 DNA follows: TGCGCCAGCAGCCAAGCGTGGGGGTTGCGCAATGAGCAGTTCTTC.

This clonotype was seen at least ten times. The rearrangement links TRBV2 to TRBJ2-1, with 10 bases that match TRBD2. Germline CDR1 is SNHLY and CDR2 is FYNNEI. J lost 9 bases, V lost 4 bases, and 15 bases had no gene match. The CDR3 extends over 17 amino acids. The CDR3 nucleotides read TGTGCCAGCAGTGGTCGGGCTAGCGGGGGCATCCCGTCTGAGCAGTTCTTC. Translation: CASSGRASGGIPSEQFF. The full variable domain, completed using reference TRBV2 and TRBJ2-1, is EPEVTQTPSHQVTQMGQEVILRCVPISNHLYFYWYRQILGQKVEFLVSFYNNEISEKSEIFDDQFSVERPDGSNFTLKIRSTKLEDSAMYFCASSGRASGGIPSEQFFGPGTRLTVL.

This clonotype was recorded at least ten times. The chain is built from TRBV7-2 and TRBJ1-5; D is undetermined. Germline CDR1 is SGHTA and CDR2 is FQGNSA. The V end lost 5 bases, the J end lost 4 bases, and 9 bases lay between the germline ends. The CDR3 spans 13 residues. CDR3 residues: CASSLRVNQPQHF. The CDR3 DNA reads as TGTGCCAGCAGCCTACGGGTTAATCAGCCCCAGCATTTT.

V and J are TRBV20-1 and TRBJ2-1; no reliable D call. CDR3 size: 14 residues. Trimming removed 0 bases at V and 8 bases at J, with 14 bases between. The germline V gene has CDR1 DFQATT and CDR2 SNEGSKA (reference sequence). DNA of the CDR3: TGCAGTGCTAGAGATCTAACGCTGGGCGATGAGCAGTTCTTC. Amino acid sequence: CSARDLTLGDEQFF.

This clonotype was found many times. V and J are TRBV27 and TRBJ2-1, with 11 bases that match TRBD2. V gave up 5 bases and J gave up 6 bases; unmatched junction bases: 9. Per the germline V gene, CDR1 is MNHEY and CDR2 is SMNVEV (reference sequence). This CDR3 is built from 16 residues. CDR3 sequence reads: CASSIISGGARNEQFF. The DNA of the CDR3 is TGTGCCAGCAGTATCATTAGCGGGGGGGCCCGCAATGAGCAGTTCTTC.

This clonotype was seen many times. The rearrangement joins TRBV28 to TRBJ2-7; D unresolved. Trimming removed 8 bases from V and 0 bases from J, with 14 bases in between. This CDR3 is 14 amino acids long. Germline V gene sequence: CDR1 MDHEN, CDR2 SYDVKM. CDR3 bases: TGTGCCAGCCGCCCTAGGCAGGTCTCCTACGAGCAGTACTTC. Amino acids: CASRPRQVSYEQYF.